The present T cell receptor (beta chain) was sequenced within a study of shared clonotypes between healthy human individuals. Trimming stripped 2 bases from V and 4 bases from J, with 13 bases between. The CDR3 is 15 amino acids. Germline CDR1 is LNHDA and CDR2 is SQIVND (reference sequence). Assay used: immunoSEQ multiplex PCR; TCRdb lists only in-frame clones, some missing. The repertoire holds under 1,100,000 clones, with about 77% as singletons. Healthy HIV-negative adults without recent acute infections or vaccinations served as donors. The sequence was obtained from a man aged 18 to 30 in good health. This chain uses TRBV19 with TRBJ2-3; D might be TRBD1 (6 bases). Sequences were obtained from memory CD4+ T cells sorted from blood. Documented subset: CD45RA-negative fraction. Here the CDR3 DNA reads TGTGCCAGTAGTATACGGCAGGGGAGAGCAGATACGCAGTATTTT. Its protein is CASSIRQGRADTQYF.